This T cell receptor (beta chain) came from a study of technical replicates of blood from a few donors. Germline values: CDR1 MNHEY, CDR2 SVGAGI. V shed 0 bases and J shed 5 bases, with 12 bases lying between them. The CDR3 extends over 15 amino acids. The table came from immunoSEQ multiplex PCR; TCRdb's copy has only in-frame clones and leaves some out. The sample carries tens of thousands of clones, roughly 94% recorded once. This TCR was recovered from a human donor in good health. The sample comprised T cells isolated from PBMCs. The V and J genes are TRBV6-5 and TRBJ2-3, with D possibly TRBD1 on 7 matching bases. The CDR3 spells CASSYSVQGGDTQYF. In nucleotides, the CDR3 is TGTGCCAGCAGTTACTCGGTGCAGGGGGGAGATACGCAGTATTTT.